The present T cell receptor (beta chain) was sequenced within a study of blood T cells in healthy people across ages. Whole-study findings and limits: There was no known CMV status for donors, so expanded clonotype changes were possibly confounded. Roughly linear age-related decline in beta diversity appeared, significant by age 40.

Each donor gave 9 to 10 milliliters of peripheral blood. Alongside a J-beta primer mix, a sample-barcoded 5' primer served in a second PCR lasting roughly 7 to 11 cycles. A template-switch adaptor that had 12 random nucleotides put a tag on each cDNA molecule. TCRdb used MiXCR to reprocess the 5' RACE reads, holding one entry per CDR3 protein. The repertoire holds about a million distinct CDR3 sequences, with about 48% as singletons. Only one count was recorded for this clonotype. Its specificity is unknown. The V gene end was trimmed by 1 base and the J gene end by 3 bases; junction bases not matched to a gene: 12. Per germline, CDR1 KGHSH and CDR2 LQKENI. The CDR3 is 18 residues long.

This chain connects TRBV18 to TRBJ1-2, with 9 bases aligning to TRBD1. The sequence came from a man aged 25-40 years in good health. The sequencing sample was made of blood. CDR3 sequence reads: CASSPLTGTGNSDYGYTF. The CDR3 coding sequence is TGTGCCAGCTCACCACTTACCGGGACAGGGAACTCGGACTATGGCTACACCTTC.